The clone carrying this TCR beta chain has ten or more counts. Its antigen remains unidentified. Genomic DNA constituted the template upon which TCR beta VDJ and CDR3 profiling was performed. TCRdb independently ran MiXCR on the reads; one entry per CDR3 protein. Of 200,000 to 250,000 distinct CDR3 sequences detected, 34% appear once; the ten largest clones hold around 1.1%. The CDR3 consists of 14 residues. The V and J ends lost 1 base and 2 bases respectively, with 9 bases between them. Per germline, CDR1 LNHNV and CDR2 YYDKDF (reference sequence). This sample was included in a study of CD8+CD57+ T cells in acquired aplastic anemia. Whole-study results and caveats: Both patients and controls carried the same twenty-nine CD8+ CDR3 sequences.

The clonotype was recovered from a human donor in good health, serving as a control. Source material: sorted CD4+, CD8+, or CD8+CD57+ T cells (not recorded which) from PBMCs. The V and J genes are TRBV15 and TRBJ2-7; the D is unclear. CDR3 DNA: TGTGCCACCAGCAGAGCAGGATCGACCTACGAGCAGTACTTC. This sequence encodes CATSRAGSTYEQYF.